Listed below are T cell receptor beta chains from one sample, sequenced in a study of T cell responses to AZD1222 COVID-19 vaccine. TCRdb keeps only in-frame clones here, not all; method: immunoSEQ multiplex PCR. The sample consists of fewer than 150,000 clones, under 90% of them appearing once. The specimen was peripheral blood, collected 28 days after the second AZD1222 dose. These receptors originate from an adult who received the AZD1222 COVID-19 vaccine. CDR3s include the opening cysteine and the closing phenylalanine or tryptophan. A D gene is named only where the DNA matches it firmly. Where a row states a size, it is once, few, many or the class of an expanded clone; other rows omit it.

v_call,j_call,d_call,clone_size,cdr3_aa,cdr3_nt
TRBV6-5,TRBJ2-2,.,.,CASRNLQGEELFF,TGTGCCAGCAGAAACCTTCAGGGAGAGGAGCTGTTTTTT
TRBV7-7,TRBJ2-5,.,.,CASSQGGSGRETQYF,TGTGCTAGCAGCCAAGGGGGTTCCGGGAGAGAGACCCAGTACTTC
TRBV7-8,TRBJ2-1,TRBD1,.,CASSSRDRGNLRNEQFF,TGTGCCAGCAGCTCCCGGGACAGGGGGAACCTACGCAATGAGCAGTTCTTC
TRBV7-6,TRBJ2-2,.,once,CASSLSGGGLRTGELFF,TGTGCCAGCAGCCTCTCGGGCGGAGGCCTCAGAACCGGGGAGCTGTTTTTT
TRBV10-2,TRBJ1-1,.,.,CASRTEGRLNTEAFF,TGCGCCAGCCGGACGGAAGGGCGGTTGAACACTGAAGCTTTCTTT
TRBV6-1,TRBJ1-6,.,once,CASSELGLGSPLYF,TGTGCCAGCAGTGAACTGGGGTTGGGTTCACCCCTCTACTTT
TRBV5-1,TRBJ2-5,.,.,CASSPRGTVQETQYF,TGCGCCAGCAGCCCGAGGGGGACGGTCCAAGAGACCCAGTACTTC
TRBV28,TRBJ1-1,.,.,CASLGGRAEAFF,TGTGCCAGCCTGGGGGGTAGGGCTGAAGCTTTCTTT
TRBV4-1,TRBJ2-2,.,.,CASSQERPTGELFF,TGCGCCAGCAGCCAAGAGCGCCCGACCGGGGAGCTGTTTTTT
TRBV11-1,TRBJ2-4,.,.,CASSLAGAPVAKNIQYF,TGTGCCAGCAGCTTAGCTGGGGCCCCAGTAGCCAAAAACATTCAGTACTTC
TRBV19,TRBJ1-2,.,.,CASSTGLGNYGYTF,TGTGCCAGTAGTACGGGACTCGGAAACTATGGCTACACCTTC
TRBV7-7,TRBJ2-2,TRBD1,.,CASSFGTGIGTGELFF,TGTGCCAGCAGCTTCGGGACAGGGATCGGCACCGGGGAGCTGTTTTTT
TRBV5-1,TRBJ2-1,.,once,CASSRTDSYNEQFF,TGCGCCAGCAGCCGGACAGACTCCTACAATGAGCAGTTCTTC
TRBV7-8,TRBJ1-5,.,.,CASSLHRGFSNQPQHF,TGTGCCAGCAGCTTACACAGAGGGTTTAGCAATCAGCCCCAGCATTTT
TRBV3-1/TRBV3-2,TRBJ1-6,.,.,CASSESSYNSPLHF,TGTGCCAGCAGCGAGAGCTCCTATAATTCACCCCTCCACTTT
TRBV6-5,TRBJ2-5,.,.,CASSQIAASGTQYF,TGTGCCAGCAGTCAAATAGCGGCCTCGGGGACCCAGTACTTC
TRBV27,TRBJ2-3,TRBD1,.,CASKLGTGVDTQYF,TGTGCCAGCAAGCTCGGGACAGGAGTGGATACGCAGTATTTT
TRBV30,TRBJ2-5,.,.,CAWSLNAQETQYF,TGTGCCTGGAGCTTGAATGCACAAGAGACCCAGTACTTC
TRBV5-1,TRBJ2-7,.,.,CASSLGGKTYEQYF,TGCGCCAGCAGCTTGGGTGGCAAAACCTACGAGCAGTACTTC
TRBV6-6,TRBJ1-5,.,.,CAGAEANQPQHF,TGTGCAGGGGCAGAGGCGAATCAGCCCCAGCATTTT
TRBV27,TRBJ2-5,TRBD1,.,CASSLSAQGVETQYF,TGTGCCAGCAGTTTATCAGCGCAGGGGGTAGAGACCCAGTACTTC
TRBV27,TRBJ2-7,.,.,CASSLRGLNYEQYF,TGTGCCAGCAGTTTAAGGGGACTGAACTACGAGCAGTACTTC
TRBV19,TRBJ1-1,.,.,CASSMRDTEAFF,TGTGCCAGTAGTATGAGGGACACTGAAGCTTTCTTT
TRBV5-1,TRBJ2-5,TRBD1,once,CASSLGQGVQETQYF,TGCGCCAGCAGCTTAGGACAGGGGGTCCAAGAGACCCAGTACTTC
TRBV7-8,TRBJ2-3,TRBD2,.,CASSRPGLAGGGRRADTQYF,TGTGCCAGCAGCCGACCCGGTCTAGCGGGGGGCGGACGGAGGGCAGATACGCAGTATTTT
TRBV5-1,TRBJ2-3,.,.,CASSSNIDTQYF,TGCGCCAGCAGCTCAAATATAGATACGCAGTATTTT
TRBV6-5,TRBJ1-2,.,.,CASSPGGILAYGYTF,TGTGCCAGCAGCCCAGGAGGAATTCTCGCCTATGGCTACACCTTC
TRBV10-3,TRBJ1-1,.,.,CAMTGVVNTEAFF,TGTGCCATGACGGGAGTCGTGAACACTGAAGCTTTCTTT
TRBV11-2,TRBJ2-3,TRBD2,.,CASSLESGVSTDTQYF,TGTGCCAGCAGCTTAGAGAGCGGGGTTAGCACAGATACGCAGTATTTT
TRBV30,TRBJ1-1,.,.,CAWSVQLGPLVEAFF,TGTGCCTGGAGTGTACAGTTGGGCCCCTTGGTAGAAGCTTTCTTT
TRBV16,TRBJ2-1,.,.,CASSQTAPGRPSSYNEQFF,TGTGCCAGCAGCCAGACGGCACCGGGACGTCCAAGCTCCTACAATGAGCAGTTCTTC
TRBV5-1,TRBJ2-6,.,.,CASSEVSGANVLTF,TGCGCCAGCAGTGAGGTCTCTGGGGCCAACGTCCTGACTTTC
TRBV10-2,TRBJ1-2,TRBD1,.,CASSTWTGWTNYGYTF,TGCGCCAGCAGTACCTGGACAGGGTGGACAAACTATGGCTACACCTTC
TRBV5-1,TRBJ2-7,.,.,CASSLTSSSYEQYF,TGCGCCAGCAGCTTGACCTCAAGCTCCTACGAGCAGTACTTC
TRBV7-3,TRBJ2-2,TRBD1,.,CASSQVGTGNTGELFF,TGTGCCAGCAGCCAGGTCGGGACAGGGAACACCGGGGAGCTGTTTTTT
TRBV6-1,TRBJ2-3,.,.,CASSEGGPYTQYF,TGTGCCAGCAGTGAAGGAGGTCCTTATACGCAGTATTTT
TRBV7-9,TRBJ1-1,.,once,CASSQQGTNTEAFF,TGTGCCAGCAGCCAACAGGGAACCAACACTGAAGCTTTCTTT
TRBV25-1,TRBJ1-5,.,.,CASSDGSPNQPQHF,TGTGCCAGCAGTGATGGCAGTCCAAATCAGCCCCAGCATTTT
TRBV4-3,TRBJ2-7,TRBD1,.,CASSQDWTGPLEQYF,TGCGCCAGCAGCCAAGATTGGACAGGCCCCCTGGAGCAGTACTTC
TRBV19,TRBJ1-2,TRBD1,.,CASSTFDRGRASGYGYTF,TGTGCCAGTAGTACGTTCGACAGGGGACGGGCTAGTGGCTATGGCTACACCTTC
TRBV2,TRBJ1-4,.,.,CASSASGAFNEKLFF,TGTGCCAGCAGTGCGTCCGGAGCCTTTAATGAAAAACTGTTTTTT
TRBV27,TRBJ1-2,.,once,CASSSWTDSNFYGYTF,TGTGCCAGCAGTTCCTGGACGGATTCCAATTTCTATGGCTACACCTTC
TRBV29-1,TRBJ1-2,.,.,CSVDDRLGGNYGYTF,TGCAGCGTTGATGACAGGCTCGGGGGGAACTATGGCTACACCTTC
TRBV3-1/TRBV3-2,TRBJ2-6,.,.,CASSLSPGSSGANVLTF,TGTGCCAGCAGCCTATCCCCTGGGAGCTCTGGGGCCAACGTCCTGACTTTC
TRBV18,TRBJ1-3,TRBD1,.,CASSLLEGQGDSGNTIYF,TGTGCCAGCTCACTTCTAGAGGGACAGGGAGACTCTGGAAACACCATATATTTT
TRBV2,TRBJ1-4,TRBD1,.,CASRSGTGKEKLFF,TGTGCCAGCAGATCCGGGACAGGGAAAGAAAAACTGTTTTTT
TRBV7-9,TRBJ1-1,TRBD1,once,CASSLVQGANIATEAFF,TGTGCCAGCAGCTTAGTACAGGGGGCAAATATAGCAACTGAAGCTTTCTTT
TRBV18,TRBJ1-4,.,.,CASSPPYRLNEKLFF,TGTGCCAGCTCACCACCATACAGACTAAATGAAAAACTGTTTTTT
TRBV5-1,TRBJ2-1,.,.,CASSFLRVRPYNEQFF,TGCGCCAGCAGCTTCTTGAGGGTCAGGCCTTACAATGAGCAGTTCTTC
TRBV4-3,TRBJ2-1,TRBD2,.,CASSRTSLAHNEQFF,TGCGCCAGCAGCCGGACTAGCTTGGCACACAATGAGCAGTTCTTC
TRBV11-2,TRBJ1-6,.,.,CASSFAGAASPLHF,TGTGCCAGCAGCTTCGCAGGGGCGGCTTCACCCCTCCACTTT
TRBV4-3,TRBJ2-2,TRBD2,once,CASSQVLAGGPGGELFF,TGCGCCAGCAGCCAAGTCCTAGCGGGAGGGCCGGGCGGGGAGCTGTTTTTT
TRBV19,TRBJ1-5,.,.,CASSIVNQPQHF,TGTGCCAGTAGTATAGTTAATCAGCCCCAGCATTTT